This entry lists 26 T cell receptor beta chains sequenced from one sample in a study of cytomegalovirus exposure and HLA in healthy donors listed by TCRdb under 2017. The protocol used for the library was the immunoSEQ multiplex PCR assay. The multiplex PCR relied on a mix of 60 forward primers for TCR Vbeta segments and 13 reverse primers for TCR Jbeta segments. TCRdb's version of the immuneACCESS table is confined to in-frame rearrangements and falls short of the full clone set. An unresolved V gene accounts for under half of the shortfall where checked; the remainder is of unknown origin. Within this sample are about 170,000 clones, with around 82% of them counted one time only. Approximately 13% of the sample is held by the ten biggest clonotypes. Sequencing was carried out using PBMCs. These receptors originate from a woman aged 45-60 years in good health and CMV-seropositive.

The rearrangement joins TRBV2 to TRBJ1-2; D may be TRBD1 (5 bases). The germline V and J ends were trimmed by 2 bases and 3 bases, with 10 bases remaining between them. The length of the CDR3 is 14 residues. CDR1 is SNHLY, CDR2 FYNNEI, per germline. The CDR3 loop is CASSERGSDYGYTF. The DNA of the CDR3 is TGTGCCAGCAGTGAAAGGGGAAGCGACTATGGCTACACCTTC.

The chain couples TRBV5-1 to TRBJ2-2; D is unresolved. This CDR3 comprises 12 residues. With 4 bases removed from V and 9 bases from J, the gap between germline ends came to 10 bases. Germline CDR1 and CDR2: SGHRS and YFSETQ. CDR3 coding DNA: TGCGCCAGCAGCGCCACGAGTCGGGAGCTGTTTTTT. Protein sequence: CASSATSRELFF.

This clone came up once. The chain couples TRBV5-1 to TRBJ2-6; TRBD1 matches 9 bases. Germline assignment: CDR1 SGHRS and CDR2 YFSETQ. The CDR3 has 18 residues. Trimming at V came to 0 bases and at J to 0 bases, leaving 4 bases not matched to a gene. CDR3 coding DNA: TGCGCCAGCAGCTTGGATTCGGGACAGGGCTCTGGGGCCAACGTCCTGACTTTC. This translates into CASSLDSGQGSGANVLTF.

The V gene is TRBV19, the J gene TRBJ1-5; perhaps TRBD1 as D (6 bases). The CDR3 runs 14 residues. The V end lost 7 bases, the J end lost 4 bases, and 14 bases lay between the germline ends. Germline values: CDR1 LNHDA, CDR2 SQIVND (reference sequence). CDR3 loop: CASTLTGGNQPQHF. The CDR3 coding sequence is TGTGCCAGTACTCTGACAGGTGGAAATCAGCCCCAGCATTTT. The entire variable domain, with the rest obtained from reference TRBV19 and TRBJ1-5, is as follows: DGGITQSPKYLFRKEGQNVTLSCEQNLNHDAMYWYRQDPGQGLRLIYYSQIVNDFQKGDIAEGYSVSREKKESFPLTVTSAQKNPTAFYLCASTLTGGNQPQHFGDGTRLSIL.

V and J are TRBV29-1 and TRBJ2-1; D might be TRBD2 (6 bases). Trimming left V 3 bases short and J 9 bases short, with 15 bases between. Germline values: CDR1 SQVTM, CDR2 ANQGSEA. The CDR3 sequence is 13 residues long. CDR3 region: CSVEVAVNGEQFF. The CDR3 bases are TGCAGCGTTGAGGTAGCGGTTAATGGTGAGCAGTTCTTC.

This clone occurred a few times. The gene calls are TRBV29-1 and TRBJ2-7, with 9 positions matching TRBD1. CDR3 length: 14 residues. J lost 4 bases, V lost 5 bases, and 9 bases had no gene match. Germline CDR1 reads SQVTM; CDR2 reads ANQGSEA. The CDR3 region has the DNA TGCAGCGTTTCAGAGGGACAGGGAGGTTACGAGCAGTACTTC. Residues: CSVSEGQGGYEQYF.

A word on this clone: Germline is not matched at one junction end, which may reflect a read error. The genes are TRBV6-5 and TRBJ1-6; D uncertain. Germline-derived CDR1 and CDR2 are MNHEY and SVGAGI. CDR3 length: 14 residues. CDR3 residues: CASTYSAYNSPLHF. For the CDR3, the DNA is TGTGCCAGCACTTACAGCGCTTATAATTCACCCCTCCACTTT.

This chain links TRBV15 with TRBJ1-2; D gene ambiguous. Germline V gene data show CDR1 as LNHNV and CDR2 as YYDKDF (reference sequence). The length of the CDR3 is 15 residues. V shed 3 bases and J shed 8 bases, with 19 bases lying between them. In DNA form, the CDR3 reads TGTGCCACCAGCAGCCCCGGTAGACTCCGAGGGGGCTACACCTTC. Translation: CATSSPGRLRGGYTF.

V gene TRBV6-5 combines with J gene TRBJ1-5; unclear D gene. CDR1 and CDR2 (germline): MNHEY, SVGAGI. Trimming left V 5 bases short and J 0 bases short, with 11 bases between. The CDR3 extends over 15 amino acids. The CDR3 reads CASSGSGISNQPQHF. The CDR3 DNA sequence: TGTGCCAGCAGTGGGTCCGGGATTAGCAATCAGCCCCAGCATTTT.

The chain combines TRBV18 with TRBJ2-3; D is perhaps TRBD1 (7 bases). The CDR3 totals 14 residues. Germline V gene data show CDR1 as KGHSH and CDR2 as LQKENI. Trimming cost V 1 base and J 5 bases, with 10 bases left between them. CDR3 loop: CASSPHQGGDTQYF. The CDR3, as DNA: TGTGCCAGCTCACCACACCAGGGGGGAGATACGCAGTATTTT.

The chain combines TRBV30 with TRBJ1-1; possibly TRBD1 for D (5 bases). V lost 0 bases, J lost 7 bases, and 6 bases lay in between. Germline CDR1 GTSNPN, CDR2 SVGIG (reference sequence). The CDR3 spans 11 residues. CDR3 bases: TGTGCCTGGAGTGTAGGGGTTGAAGCTTTCTTT. It encodes CAWSVGVEAFF.

J is TRBJ1-1 and V is TRBV6-1; D not resolved. Trimming stripped 5 bases from V and 2 bases from J, with 15 bases between. Looked up from germline, CDR1 is MNHNS and CDR2 is SASEGT. This CDR3 is built from 15 residues. The CDR3 DNA reads as TGTGCCAGCAGTTCGACGTTCCGGGGAAACACTGAAGCTTTCTTT. This translates into CASSSTFRGNTEAFF.

The chain combines TRBV9 with TRBJ2-1, with D possibly TRBD1 on 6 matching bases. Germline V CDR1 and CDR2: SGDLS, YYNGEE. V lost 0 bases, J lost 4 bases, and 11 bases lay in between. The CDR3 spans 15 residues. The CDR3 DNA reads as TGTGCCAGCAGCGTAGGTGACAGGTCTTACAATGAGCAGTTCTTC. It yields the protein CASSVGDRSYNEQFF.

The chain links TRBV6-5 to TRBJ1-3, with D possibly TRBD1 on 5 matching bases. The germline V and J ends were trimmed by 3 bases and 0 bases, with 9 bases remaining between them. Germline loops: CDR1 MNHEY, CDR2 SVGAGI. CDR3 length: 15 residues. The CDR3 DNA sequence: TGTGCCAGCAGTTATAGGGGCAACTCTGGAAACACCATATATTTT. Residues: CASSYRGNSGNTIYF.

In regard to this clone: One end of the junction does not line up with germline, which may come from a read error. The genes are TRBV7-7 and TRBJ2-7; 7 nucleotides agree with TRBD2. The CDR3 length is 13 residues. Per germline, CDR1 SSHAT and CDR2 FNYEAQ (reference sequence). CDR3 protein: CASSLRGGLEQYF. The CDR3, as DNA: TGTGCTAGCAGCTTAAGGGGAGGGCTCGAGCAGTACTTC. Filled out from reference TRBV7-7 and TRBJ2-7, the complete variable domain reads GAGVSQSPRYKVTKRGQDVTLRCDPISSHATLYWYQQALGQGPEFLTYFNYEAQPDKSGLPSDRFSAERPEGSISTLTIQRTEQRDSAMYRCASSLRGGLEQYFGPGTRLTVT.

The chain links TRBV5-1 to TRBJ2-3; 8 bases are shared with TRBD2. The trim removed 4 bases at V and 2 bases at J, leaving 3 bases unmatched. There are 14 residues in the CDR3. CDR1 SGHRS and CDR2 YFSETQ come from the germline V gene. Written as DNA, the CDR3 is TGCGCCAGCAGCCCGGGGGGGCCCACAGATACGCAGTATTTT. This gives the protein CASSPGGPTDTQYF.

This rearrangement joins TRBV1 to TRBJ2-4; TRBD2, the D gene given by the table, was not confirmed from the DNA. TRBV1 is noted as a pseudogene. The CDR3 is 18 amino acids. The CDR3, as DNA: TGCACCAGCAGCCAAGATCCCGGACTAGCGCGGGCCAAAAACATTCAGTACTTC. It is translated as CTSSQDPGLARAKNIQYF.

The chain employs TRBV6-5 and TRBJ1-1; unclear D gene. Germline CDR1 reads MNHEY; CDR2 reads SVGAGI. The CDR3 totals 11 residues. Trimming left V 6 bases short and J 8 bases short, with 10 bases between. This CDR3 reads CASRRVGEAFF. The CDR3 DNA reads TGTGCCAGCAGGCGGGTAGGGGAAGCTTTCTTT.

This clone was seen more than once but under ten times. The chain has TRBV5-6 and TRBJ1-1; 12 nucleotides line up with TRBD1. The V and J ends lost 3 bases and 5 bases, in that order; junction bases with no gene match: 11. The CDR3 runs 17 residues. Germline CDR1 reads SGHDT; CDR2 reads YYEEEE. CDR3 nucleotide sequence: TGTGCCAGCAGCTCCCCGGGACAGGGGGCGGGCGGGACTGAAGCTTTCTTT. Translating it yields CASSSPGQGAGGTEAFF.

The chain links TRBV11-2 to TRBJ2-3; 13 nucleotides line up with TRBD2. V lost 1 base, J lost 7 bases, and 5 bases stayed unmatched. CDR3 length: 16 amino acids. Germline assignment: CDR1 SGHAT and CDR2 FQNNGV. The CDR3 coding sequence is TGTGCCAGCAGCTTAGTACTAGCGGGGGGGAGGAATACGCAGTATTTT. Translating gives CASSLVLAGGRNTQYF.

V gene TRBV9 combines with J gene TRBJ1-3; TRBD1 might be the D (5 bases). With 0 bases removed from V and 0 bases from J, the gap between germline ends came to 7 bases. Germline CDR1 and CDR2: SGDLS and YYNGEE. This CDR3 is built from 15 residues. DNA of the CDR3: TGTGCCAGCAGCGTAGGACAGTCCTCTGGAAACACCATATATTTT. Residues: CASSVGQSSGNTIYF.

The V and J genes are TRBV9 and TRBJ1-1; TRBD1 matches 7 bases. The V gene's germline CDR1 is SGDLS and CDR2 YYNGEE. This CDR3 is 15 amino acids long. The trim removed 7 bases at V and 0 bases at J, leaving 9 bases unmatched. This chain's CDR3 is CASSETTGMNTEAFF. CDR3 nucleotide sequence: TGTGCCAGCTCCGAGACGACAGGGATGAACACTGAAGCTTTCTTT.

The chain is built from TRBV4-2 and TRBJ2-2; 13 nucleotides match TRBD2. The J segment lost 7 bases and the V segment lost 0 bases, leaving 5 bases of the junction unmatched. The germline CDR1 and CDR2 sequences are LGHNA and YNFKEQ. CDR3 length equals 17 residues. CDR3 loop: CASSQELAGGPGGELFF. In DNA, the CDR3 is TGTGCCAGCAGCCAAGAACTAGCGGGGGGGCCAGGCGGGGAGCTGTTTTTT.

The CDR3: CASSYSNSQPQHF. The CDR3 nucleotides read TGTGCCAGCAGTTACTCGAACAGCCAGCCCCAGCATTTT. The chain uses TRBV6-5 and TRBJ1-5; no clear D. V lost 0 bases to trimming and J lost 7 bases, with 7 bases between them. This CDR3 is 13 amino acids long. CDR1 MNHEY and CDR2 SVGAGI come from the germline V gene.

V usage is TRBV28 and J usage is TRBJ2-3; D is uncertain. With 3 bases removed from V and 8 bases from J, the gap between germline ends came to 12 bases. CDR3 length: 13 residues. The germline V gene has CDR1 MDHEN and CDR2 SYDVKM. CDR3 in amino acids: CASSLKNPGTQYF. CDR3 nucleotides: TGTGCCAGCAGTTTGAAAAACCCGGGTACGCAGTATTTT. The full variable domain, rest sourced from reference TRBV28 and TRBJ2-3, is DVKVTQSSRYLVKRTGEKVFLECVQDMDHENMFWYRQDPGLGLRLIYFSYDVKMKEKGDIPEGYSVSREKKERFSLILESASTNQTSMYLCASSLKNPGTQYFGPGTRLTVL.

This rearrangement joins TRBV6-5 to TRBJ1-1, with D unresolved. The CDR3 consists of 14 residues. V was shortened by 0 bases and J by 6 bases, with 11 bases between the two germline ends. Germline CDR1 is MNHEY and CDR2 is SVGAGI. CDR3 protein: CASSYSEGYAEAFF. The DNA for the CDR3 is TGTGCCAGCAGTTACTCGGAGGGTTACGCTGAAGCTTTCTTT.